This TCR beta chain stems from a study of CD8+CD57+ T cells in acquired aplastic anemia. Trimming pared 7 bases from V and 4 bases from J, leaving 9 bases between. The CDR3 has 11 amino acids. CDR1 is DFQATT and CDR2 is SNEGSKA in the germline V gene (reference sequence). It was genomic DNA that served as the template for profiling TCR beta VDJ and CDR3. TCRdb passed the reads through MiXCR, listing each CDR3 protein once. The sample contains a few hundred thousand distinct CDR3 sequences, 55% to 70% of which appear only once. This receptor was taken from a human donor in good health, serving as a control. Sequenced input: sorted CD4+, CD8+, or CD8+CD57+ T cells (not recorded which) from PBMCs. The chain couples TRBV20-1 to TRBJ2-3; a weak D match, TRBD2 (6 bases). The CDR3 reads CSVSGADTQYF. CDR3 nucleotides: TGCAGTGTCTCGGGGGCAGATACGCAGTATTTT.